Listed below are T cell receptor beta chains from one sample, sequenced in a study of CXCR3-negative and CXCR3-positive naive CD8 T cells. With the 5' RACE reads reprocessed, TCRdb shows one record per CDR3 protein and no DNA. The listing records more than 45,000 distinct CDR3 sequences. The sample consisted of naive CXCR3- CD8+ T cells from blood. The receptors originated from a human donor in good health. Some clones in this sample may be carry-over from other donors' samples. The CDR3 runs from the conserved cysteine through the conserved F or W. The order of the fields is J gene, V gene, CDR3 protein.

j_gene: TRBJ1-1
v_gene: TRBV7-9
CDR3aa: CASSLAGDSFITEAFF

j_gene: TRBJ2-7
v_gene: TRBV12-3/TRBV12-4
CDR3aa: CASSFPHIPYEQYF

j_gene: TRBJ2-7
v_gene: TRBV25-1
CDR3aa: CASSDRGQGWRYEQYF

j_gene: TRBJ2-1
v_gene: TRBV6-6
CDR3aa: CASSVIAGGHEQFF

j_gene: TRBJ1-2
v_gene: TRBV28
CDR3aa: CATGFGRNPYGYTF

j_gene: TRBJ1-2
v_gene: TRBV20-1
CDR3aa: CSARAKLAPNYGYTF

j_gene: TRBJ2-1
v_gene: TRBV5-1
CDR3aa: CASSFFGGGPNEQFF

j_gene: TRBJ2-7
v_gene: TRBV30
CDR3aa: CAWDSGTAHEQYF

j_gene: TRBJ2-1
v_gene: TRBV4-3
CDR3aa: CASSQEALAGGQSPYNEQFF

j_gene: TRBJ2-7
v_gene: TRBV7-2
CDR3aa: CASSLAQGAYTYEQYF

j_gene: TRBJ2-1
v_gene: TRBV27
CDR3aa: CASSLSGANNEQFF

j_gene: TRBJ2-7
v_gene: TRBV5-1
CDR3aa: CASSLGPSGSSYEQYF

j_gene: TRBJ2-7
v_gene: TRBV7-9
CDR3aa: CASSSPLGVASYEQYF

j_gene: TRBJ2-5
v_gene: TRBV4-2
CDR3aa: CASSQVQGETQYF

j_gene: TRBJ2-7
v_gene: TRBV19
CDR3aa: CASSSHRDPYEQYF

j_gene: TRBJ1-6
v_gene: TRBV15
CDR3aa: CATSRDTWPTSPLHF

j_gene: TRBJ1-1
v_gene: TRBV4-1
CDR3aa: CASSQGPRVNTEAFF

j_gene: TRBJ2-7
v_gene: TRBV28
CDR3aa: CASSSRQTSYEQYF

j_gene: TRBJ1-5
v_gene: TRBV28
CDR3aa: CASSLWRGGNQPQHF

j_gene: TRBJ1-5
v_gene: TRBV21-1
CDR3aa: CATLMSREQPQHF

j_gene: TRBJ2-6
v_gene: TRBV27
CDR3aa: CASSYAGSGANVLTF

j_gene: TRBJ1-1
v_gene: TRBV29-1
CDR3aa: CSGGGYTEAFF

j_gene: TRBJ2-5
v_gene: TRBV20-1
CDR3aa: CSARVAGEETQYF

j_gene: TRBJ1-1
v_gene: TRBV7-9
CDR3aa: CASSATDAYTEAFF

j_gene: TRBJ2-2
v_gene: TRBV5-1
CDR3aa: CASSLSGELFF

j_gene: TRBJ2-1
v_gene: TRBV6-5
CDR3aa: CASSIGTVSYNQQFF

j_gene: TRBJ1-1
v_gene: TRBV7-2
CDR3aa: CASSLAQEEAFF

j_gene: TRBJ2-1
v_gene: TRBV29-1
CDR3aa: CSVDARSSYNEQFF

j_gene: TRBJ2-7
v_gene: TRBV14
CDR3aa: CASSQLQGELYEQYF

j_gene: TRBJ1-6
v_gene: TRBV7-9
CDR3aa: CASRTLSENNSPLHF

j_gene: TRBJ2-2
v_gene: TRBV12-3/TRBV12-4
CDR3aa: CGVAGTNTGELFF

j_gene: TRBJ2-3
v_gene: TRBV15
CDR3aa: CATSREQLGTDTQYF

j_gene: TRBJ2-7
v_gene: TRBV15
CDR3aa: CATSNRGMSDYEQCF

j_gene: TRBJ2-1
v_gene: TRBV19
CDR3aa: CASRSGVVNEQFF

j_gene: TRBJ2-2
v_gene: TRBV29-1
CDR3aa: CSVDSGSDTGELFF

j_gene: TRBJ2-7
v_gene: TRBV7-9
CDR3aa: CASSLYSSYEQYF

j_gene: TRBJ2-7
v_gene: TRBV29-1
CDR3aa: CSVRTSGVIYEQYF

j_gene: TRBJ2-1
v_gene: TRBV28
CDR3aa: CASSTNRGRSSYNEQFF

j_gene: TRBJ2-2
v_gene: TRBV6-5
CDR3aa: CASSYRGGELFF

j_gene: TRBJ1-1
v_gene: TRBV20-1
CDR3aa: CSARGQVNTEAFF

j_gene: TRBJ1-2
v_gene: TRBV29-1
CDR3aa: CSIGQGDYGYTF

j_gene: TRBJ2-1
v_gene: TRBV20-1
CDR3aa: CSAWGTGGSYNEQFF

j_gene: TRBJ2-1
v_gene: TRBV7-9
CDR3aa: CASSSTGTSGGSSYNEQFF

j_gene: TRBJ2-1
v_gene: TRBV19
CDR3aa: CASSMRVYEQFF

j_gene: TRBJ2-1
v_gene: TRBV6-2/TRBV6-3
CDR3aa: CASSYSYNEQFF

j_gene: TRBJ1-5
v_gene: TRBV12-5
CDR3aa: CASGVSGGNQPQHF

j_gene: TRBJ2-3
v_gene: TRBV29-1
CDR3aa: CSVEDPLAGAGADTQYF

j_gene: TRBJ2-5
v_gene: TRBV7-9
CDR3aa: CASSLLLATQETQYF

j_gene: TRBJ1-2
v_gene: TRBV29-1
CDR3aa: CSVEYLVRAGTNFNYGYTF

j_gene: TRBJ2-6
v_gene: TRBV6-4
CDR3aa: CASRDPSSGANVLTF

j_gene: TRBJ2-7
v_gene: TRBV29-1
CDR3aa: CSARDRTSYEQYF